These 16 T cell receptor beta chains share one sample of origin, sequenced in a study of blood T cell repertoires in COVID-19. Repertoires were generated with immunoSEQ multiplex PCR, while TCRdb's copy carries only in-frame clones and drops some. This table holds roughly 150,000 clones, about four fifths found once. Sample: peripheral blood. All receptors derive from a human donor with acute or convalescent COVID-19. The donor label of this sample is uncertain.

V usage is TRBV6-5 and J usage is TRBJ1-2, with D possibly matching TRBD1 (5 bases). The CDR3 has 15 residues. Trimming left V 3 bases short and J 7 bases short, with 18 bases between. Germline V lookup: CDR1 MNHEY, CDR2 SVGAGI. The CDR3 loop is CASSYGPTVSGGYTF. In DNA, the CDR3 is TGTGCCAGCAGTTATGGCCCGACAGTTTCGGGTGGCTACACCTTC.

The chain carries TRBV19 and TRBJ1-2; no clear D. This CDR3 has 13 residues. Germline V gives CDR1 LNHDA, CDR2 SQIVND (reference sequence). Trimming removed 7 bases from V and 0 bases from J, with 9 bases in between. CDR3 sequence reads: CASKEAANYGYTF. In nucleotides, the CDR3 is TGTGCCAGTAAAGAGGCAGCTAACTATGGCTACACCTTC.

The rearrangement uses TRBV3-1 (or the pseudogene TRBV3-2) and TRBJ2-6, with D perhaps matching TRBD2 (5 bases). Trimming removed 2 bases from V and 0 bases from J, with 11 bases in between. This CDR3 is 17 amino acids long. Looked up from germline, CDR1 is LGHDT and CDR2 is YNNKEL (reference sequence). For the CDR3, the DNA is TGTGCCAGCAGCCAACCCCCGGGGAACTCTGGGGCCAACGTCCTGACTTTC. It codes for CASSQPPGNSGANVLTF.

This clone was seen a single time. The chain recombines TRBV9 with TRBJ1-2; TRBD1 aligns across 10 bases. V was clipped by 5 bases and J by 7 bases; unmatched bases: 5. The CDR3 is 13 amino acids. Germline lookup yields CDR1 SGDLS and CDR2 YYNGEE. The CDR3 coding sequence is TGTGCCAGCAGTGTGACAGGGGGCGCTGGCTACACCTTC. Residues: CASSVTGGAGYTF.

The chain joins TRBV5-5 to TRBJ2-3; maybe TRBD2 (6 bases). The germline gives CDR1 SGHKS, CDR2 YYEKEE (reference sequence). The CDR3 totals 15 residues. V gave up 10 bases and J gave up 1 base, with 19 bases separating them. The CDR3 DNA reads TGTGCCGCCATGTGGCGGGGAGGCCGCACAGATACGCAGTATTTT. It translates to CAAMWRGGRTDTQYF.

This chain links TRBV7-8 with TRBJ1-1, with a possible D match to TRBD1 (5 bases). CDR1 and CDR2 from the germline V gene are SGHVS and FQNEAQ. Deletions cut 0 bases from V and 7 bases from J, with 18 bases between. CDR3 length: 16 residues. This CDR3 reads CASSLAISQGLSEAFF. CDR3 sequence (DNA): TGTGCCAGCAGCTTAGCGATTTCTCAGGGACTGAGTGAAGCTTTCTTT.

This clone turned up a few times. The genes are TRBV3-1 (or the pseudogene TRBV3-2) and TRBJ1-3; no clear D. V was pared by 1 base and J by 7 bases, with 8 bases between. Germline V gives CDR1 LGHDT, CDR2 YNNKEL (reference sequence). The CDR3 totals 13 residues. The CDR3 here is CASSQGGGNTIYF. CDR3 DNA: TGTGCCAGCAGCCAAGGCGGAGGGAACACCATATATTTT.

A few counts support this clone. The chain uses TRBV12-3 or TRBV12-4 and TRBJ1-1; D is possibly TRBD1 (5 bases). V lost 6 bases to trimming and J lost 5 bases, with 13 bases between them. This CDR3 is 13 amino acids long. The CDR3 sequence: CASRIRGGTEAFF. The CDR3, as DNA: TGTGCCAGCAGGATTAGGGGAGGGACTGAAGCTTTCTTT.

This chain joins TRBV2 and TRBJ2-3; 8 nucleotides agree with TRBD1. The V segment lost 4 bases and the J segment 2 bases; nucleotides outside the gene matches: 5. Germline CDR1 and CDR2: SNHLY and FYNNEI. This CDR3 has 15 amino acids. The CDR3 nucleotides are TGTGCCAGCAGTGTAGACAGGGGAAACACAGATACGCAGTATTTT. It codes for CASSVDRGNTDTQYF.

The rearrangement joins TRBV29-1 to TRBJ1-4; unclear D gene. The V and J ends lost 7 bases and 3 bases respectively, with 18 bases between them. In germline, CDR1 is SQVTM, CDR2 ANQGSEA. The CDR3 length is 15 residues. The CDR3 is CSALVYLSSNEKLFF. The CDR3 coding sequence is TGCAGCGCCTTGGTCTACTTGTCTTCTAATGAAAAACTGTTTTTT. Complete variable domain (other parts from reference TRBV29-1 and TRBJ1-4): SAVISQKPSRDICQRGTSLTIQCQVDSQVTMMFWYRQQPGQSLTLIATANQGSEATYESGFVIDKFPISRPNLTFSTLTVSNMSPEDSSIYLCSALVYLSSNEKLFFGSGTQLSVL.

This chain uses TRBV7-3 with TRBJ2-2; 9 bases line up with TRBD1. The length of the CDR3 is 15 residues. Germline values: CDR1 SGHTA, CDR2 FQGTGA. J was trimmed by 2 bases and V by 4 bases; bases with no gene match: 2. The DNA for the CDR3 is TGTGCCAGCAGCTGGGGACAGGGAAACACCGGGGAGCTGTTTTTT. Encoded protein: CASSWGQGNTGELFF.

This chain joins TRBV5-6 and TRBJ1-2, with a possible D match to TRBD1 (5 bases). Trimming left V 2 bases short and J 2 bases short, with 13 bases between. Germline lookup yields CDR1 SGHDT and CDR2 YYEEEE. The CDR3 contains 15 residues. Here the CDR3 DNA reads TGTGCCAGCAGCTTTCCTGCTTCAGGGAACTATGGCTACACCTTC. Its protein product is CASSFPASGNYGYTF. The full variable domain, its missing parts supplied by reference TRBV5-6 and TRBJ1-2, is DAGVTQSPTHLIKTRGQQVTLRCSPKSGHDTVSWYQQALGQGPQFIFQYYEEEERQRGNFPDRFSGHQFPNYSSELNVNALLLGDSALYLCASSFPASGNYGYTFGSGTRLTVV.

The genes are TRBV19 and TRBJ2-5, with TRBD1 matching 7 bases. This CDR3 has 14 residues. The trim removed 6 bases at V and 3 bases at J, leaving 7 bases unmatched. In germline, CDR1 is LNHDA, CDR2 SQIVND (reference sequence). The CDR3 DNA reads TGTGCCAGTAGCCCACAGGGGCGGAAAGAGACCCAGTACTTC. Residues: CASSPQGRKETQYF.

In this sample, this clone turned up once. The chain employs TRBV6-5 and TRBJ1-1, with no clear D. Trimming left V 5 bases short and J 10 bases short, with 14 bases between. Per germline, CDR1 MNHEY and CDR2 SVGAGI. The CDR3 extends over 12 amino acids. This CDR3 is CASSPLGRVAFF. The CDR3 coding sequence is TGTGCCAGCAGTCCCCTTGGGAGGGTAGCTTTCTTT.

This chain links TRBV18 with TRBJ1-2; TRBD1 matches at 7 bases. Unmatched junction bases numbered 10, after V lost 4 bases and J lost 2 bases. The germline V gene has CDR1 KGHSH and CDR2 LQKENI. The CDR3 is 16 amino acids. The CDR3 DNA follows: TGTGCCAGCTCACGCATCAAGGGGGCCTTAAACTATGGCTACACCTTC. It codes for CASSRIKGALNYGYTF. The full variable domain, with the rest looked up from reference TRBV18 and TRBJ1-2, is NAGVMQNPRHLVRRRGQEARLRCSPMKGHSHVYWYRQLPEEGLKFMVYLQKENIIDESGMPKERFSAEFPKEGPSILRIQQVVRGDSAAYFCASSRIKGALNYGYTFGSGTRLTVV.

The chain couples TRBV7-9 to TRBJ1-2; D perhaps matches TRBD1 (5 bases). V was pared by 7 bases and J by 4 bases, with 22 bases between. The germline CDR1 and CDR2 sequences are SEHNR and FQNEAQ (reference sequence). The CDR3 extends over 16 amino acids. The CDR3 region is CASTTTRGRGGYGYTF. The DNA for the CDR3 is TGTGCCAGCACTACGACCCGGGGGAGGGGCGGCTATGGCTACACCTTC. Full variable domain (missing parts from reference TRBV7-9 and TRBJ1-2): DTGVSQNPRHKITKRGQNVTFRCDPISEHNRLYWYRQTLGQGPEFLTYFQNEAQLEKSRLLSDRFSAERPKGSFSTLEIQRTEQGDSAMYLCASTTTRGRGGYGYTFGSGTRLTVV.